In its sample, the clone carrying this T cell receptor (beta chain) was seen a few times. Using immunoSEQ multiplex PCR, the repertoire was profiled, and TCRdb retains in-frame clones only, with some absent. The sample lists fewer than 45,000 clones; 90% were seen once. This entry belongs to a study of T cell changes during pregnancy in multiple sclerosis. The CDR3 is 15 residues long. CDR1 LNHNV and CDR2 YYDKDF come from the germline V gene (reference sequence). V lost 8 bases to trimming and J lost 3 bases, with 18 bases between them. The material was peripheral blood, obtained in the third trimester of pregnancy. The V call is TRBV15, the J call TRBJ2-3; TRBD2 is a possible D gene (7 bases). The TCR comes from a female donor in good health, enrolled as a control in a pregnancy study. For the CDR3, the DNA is TGTGCCACCGGACCGGGGAGGGGGGAAACAGATACGCAGTATTTT. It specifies CATGPGRGETDTQYF.